Given below is one T cell receptor beta chain in context. This CDR3 contains 16 residues. With 3 bases clipped from V and 5 bases from J, the junction kept 13 bases outside the gene matches. The germline V gene encodes CDR1 SGDLS and CDR2 YYNGEE. This sample stems from a study of low-dose radiotherapy and immunotherapy resistance in tumors. Study summary: The study administered intravenous cyclophosphamide at 200 mg/m2 every two weeks, one day ahead of radiation and immunotherapy.

Priming of first-strand cDNA relied on TRAV- and TRBV-specific primers (covering alpha and beta chains). Amplification of TCRs used a constant-region primer and V-primer adapter for roughly 22 PCR cycles. TCRdb independently ran MiXCR on the reads; one entry per CDR3 protein. The table shows over 65,000 distinct CDR3 sequences, with 15% to 20% occurring only once. Described time point: before trial treatment. Each donor was administered nivolumab, ipilimumab, aspirin, low-dose cyclophosphamide and low-dose radiotherapy. The rearrangement joins TRBV9 to TRBJ2-7, with TRBD1 identical over 8 bases. The origin of this receptor is a male donor with prostate cancer. The starting material was PBMCs, obtained before treatment. CDR3 loop: CASSASGDRTLHEQYF. CDR3 bases: TGTGCCAGCAGCGCCAGTGGGGACAGGACTCTCCACGAGCAGTACTTC.